This is a list of T cell receptor beta chains from one sample in a study of blood T cell repertoires in COVID-19. Clones were sequenced by immunoSEQ multiplex PCR, and TCRdb holds only the in-frame ones, with some missing. The repertoire holds over 300,000 clones, with 87% as singletons. Source material: PBMCs or T cells enriched from blood (not recorded which). Receptors were obtained from a woman between 25 and 40 years old who had recovered from COVID-19. Each CDR3 is given without its conserved first and last residue.

J: TRBJ1-2
V: TRBV5-6
CDR3: ASSPRQGAYGYT

J: TRBJ1-5
V: TRBV29-1
CDR3: SVAGGSNQPQH

J: TRBJ1-2
V: TRBV4-1
CDR3: ASSQERQGGAIGYT

J: TRBJ1-6
V: TRBV30
CDR3: AWSKGQGDSPLH

J: TRBJ2-3
V: TRBV7-6
CDR3: ASSLRDRETDTQY

J: TRBJ1-1
V: TRBV5-5
CDR3: ASSEGQPKTNTEAF

J: TRBJ2-7
V: TRBV25-1
CDR3: ASASFWGDNEQY

J: TRBJ1-1
V: TRBV4-1
CDR3: ASSQGPGGGGYFRAF

J: TRBJ2-7
V: TRBV27
CDR3: ASSSLKYEQY

J: TRBJ1-6
V: TRBV21-1
CDR3: ASAPGQGRASSYNSPLH

J: TRBJ2-3
V: TRBV15
CDR3: ATSRTSGASTDTQY

J: TRBJ2-7
V: TRBV4-1
CDR3: ASSPGQWGTYEQY

J: TRBJ2-1
V: TRBV4-3
CDR3: ASSQPGQGAYNEQF

J: TRBJ2-5
V: TRBV5-1
CDR3: ASSAGLAGTNQETQY

J: TRBJ2-5
V: TRBV19
CDR3: ASSIQGNLQETQY

J: TRBJ2-7
V: TRBV6-2/TRBV6-3
CDR3: ASSSNPGLAGYEQY

J: TRBJ1-2
V: TRBV7-3
CDR3: ASSLTRTGKDGYT

J: TRBJ2-7
V: TRBV11-1
CDR3: ASSLKKDRSSYEQY